The clone carrying this T cell receptor (beta chain) was counted a single time. Its matching antigen is unknown. This sample stems from a study of shared clonotypes between healthy human individuals. It was about 180 ng DNA, 25,000 to 35,000 T cell genomes, that sorted-subset replicate PCRs used. Clones were sequenced by immunoSEQ multiplex PCR, and TCRdb holds only the in-frame ones, with some missing. The sample contains 800,000 or so clones, 90% to 97% of which appear only once. Points from the study as a whole: Generally, estimated richness proved larger in naive subsets than it did in memory subsets. Across several donors, naive CD4 shared around 5%, naive CD8 3% to 3.5%, memory CD4 roughly 2.4%, memory CD8 around 0.36%. Clonotype sharing among donors was expected to depend on sequencing depth.

The CDR3 has 15 residues. Germline-derived CDR1 and CDR2 are LGHNA and YSLEER. With 4 bases clipped from V and 4 bases from J, the junction kept 4 bases outside the gene matches. Positive CCR7 selection of CD45RO-negative cells yielded the naive CD8 cells, and terminally differentiated effector memory CD45RA+ cells were excluded. Specimen: naive CD8+ T cells sorted from blood. The rearrangement joins TRBV4-3 to TRBJ2-3; 11 positions agree with TRBD2. This clonotype originated in a man aged 25-40 years in good health. This chain's CDR3 is CASSLIAGGADTQYF. In nucleotides, the CDR3 is TGCGCCAGCAGCCTTATAGCGGGAGGGGCAGATACGCAGTATTTT.